This T cell receptor beta chain was captured in a study of T cells after yellow fever vaccination. At the level of the study: Preparation of the low-cell-number fractions used SMART-Seq v4 Ultra Low Input.

One entry per CDR3 protein, called by TCRdb with MiXCR from the 5' RACE reads. Altogether 90,000 to 130,000 distinct CDR3 sequences are present, around 8% being singletons, with the ten largest covering 25%. This CDR3 spans 15 amino acids. V was clipped by 3 bases and J by 2 bases, with 9 bases between them. Germline V gene data show CDR1 as KGHDR and CDR2 as SFDVKD. Study-level findings and limits: Though it reached lower strength, the secondary response hit its peak faster, day 5 versus 15. Reappearance after the booster was seen for most primary-vaccination clones, at more than 95% CD4 and about 90% CD8. From the bulk population, abundant clonotypes could contaminate and appear within FACS-sorted repertoires.

Ten or more counts support this clonotype. Its antigen remains unknown. This chain connects TRBV24-1 to TRBJ2-2; D is possibly TRBD1 (5 bases). This material consisted of CD8+ T cells sorted from PBMCs, taken 45 days after the yellow fever booster vaccination. This TCR derives from a man aged 30 to 39 who received the YFV17D yellow fever vaccine. The CDR3 loop reads CATSDGAVNTGELFF. The DNA of the CDR3 is TGTGCCACCAGTGATGGGGCGGTAAACACCGGGGAGCTGTTTTTT.